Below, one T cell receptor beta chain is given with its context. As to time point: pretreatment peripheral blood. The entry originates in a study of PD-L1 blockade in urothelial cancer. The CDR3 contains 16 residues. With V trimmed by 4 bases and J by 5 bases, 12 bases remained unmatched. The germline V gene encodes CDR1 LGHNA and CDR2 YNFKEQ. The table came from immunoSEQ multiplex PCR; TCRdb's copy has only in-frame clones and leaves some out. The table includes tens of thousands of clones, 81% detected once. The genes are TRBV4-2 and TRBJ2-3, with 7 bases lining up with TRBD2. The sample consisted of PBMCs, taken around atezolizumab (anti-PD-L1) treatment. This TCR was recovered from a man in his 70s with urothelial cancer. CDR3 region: CASSPRAGTGGDTQYF. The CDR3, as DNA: TGTGCCAGCAGCCCACGAGCGGGGACGGGGGGAGATACGCAGTATTTT.